Listed here are 19 T cell receptor beta chains from one sample, sequenced in a study of blood T cell repertoires in COVID-19. Only in-frame clones appear in the TCRdb table, and some are missing; sequencing was by immunoSEQ multiplex PCR. Among approximately 60,000 clones listed, about 85% were seen once. Sequencing input: peripheral blood. These receptors were collected from a woman over 75 with COVID-19, enrolled during active disease.

The chain recombines TRBV3-1 (or the pseudogene TRBV3-2) with TRBJ2-3; 8 nucleotides agree with TRBD1. CDR3 length: 15 amino acids. Germline CDR1 and CDR2: LGHDT and YNNKEL (reference sequence). The V segment lost 6 bases and the J segment 1 base; nucleotides outside the gene matches: 6. CDR3 coding DNA: TGTGCCAGCAGTCTAACAGGGGGAGGCACAGATACGCAGTATTTT. Protein: CASSLTGGGTDTQYF.

The chain employs TRBV6-5 and TRBJ2-1, with TRBD1 as a possible D gene (6 bases). CDR3 length: 15 residues. Germline values: CDR1 MNHEY, CDR2 SVGAGI. With 1 base removed from V and 9 bases from J, the gap between germline ends came to 16 bases. DNA for the CDR3: TGTGCCAGCAGTTACTATGTACTGGGGGCCCGTGAGCAGTTCTTC. This encodes CASSYYVLGAREQFF.

The table lists this clone with a count of one. The chain links TRBV19 to TRBJ1-5; TRBD1 is a possible D gene (5 bases). The CDR3 spans 15 residues. V was shortened by 7 bases and J by 6 bases, with 19 bases between the two germline ends. Germline CDR1 LNHDA, CDR2 SQIVND (reference sequence). The CDR3 nucleotides read TGTGCCAGTAAAGGAACTTGGAGGGGCACTCAGCCCCAGCATTTT. It specifies CASKGTWRGTQPQHF.

The sample holds one count of this clone. The gene calls are TRBV10-3 and TRBJ2-3, with TRBD2 matching over 8 bases. The CDR3 consists of 17 residues. After removal of 2 bases from V and 1 base from J, the junction contained 8 bases not matched to a gene. The germline gives CDR1 ENHRY, CDR2 SYGVKD. CDR3 nucleotides: TGTGCCATCAGTGAGACATTAGCGGGGACCCGCACAGATACGCAGTATTTT. Its protein is CAISETLAGTRTDTQYF.

The chain employs TRBV11-2 and TRBJ1-2; TRBD1 is a possible D gene (6 bases). Germline CDR1 is SGHAT and CDR2 is FQNNGV. The CDR3 runs 15 residues. The ends were cut back, 0 bases at V and 3 bases at J, with 11 bases in the middle. The CDR3 nucleotides are TGTGCCAGCAGCTTAGAAGCAGGGGACCACTATGGCTACACCTTC. Translation: CASSLEAGDHYGYTF.

This clone was seen a handful of times. This sequence joins TRBV12-3 or TRBV12-4 and TRBJ1-1; possibly TRBD1 for D (6 bases). The CDR3 loop spans 13 amino acids. V was clipped by 4 bases and J by 11 bases, with 17 bases between them. CDR3 DNA: TGTGCCAGCAGTTGGGGGCAGGCCGGTGGGGCTTTCTTT. As protein: CASSWGQAGGAFF.

The J gene is TRBJ1-2, the V gene TRBV6-5; possibly TRBD1 for D (6 bases). The CDR3 loop spans 12 amino acids. The germline CDR1 and CDR2 sequences are MNHEY and SVGAGI. Trimming removed 6 bases at V and 3 bases at J, with 8 bases between. CDR3 nucleotide sequence: TGTGCCAGCAGACAGGGTTACTATGGCTACACCTTC. As protein: CASRQGYYGYTF.

The chain employs TRBV21-1 and TRBJ2-2; the tabulated D call, TRBD1, remains unverified against the DNA. TRBV21-1 is marked as a pseudogene. The CDR3 extends over 15 amino acids. The CDR3: CASSKVLAGIGELFF. CDR3 coding DNA: TGTGCCAGCAGCAAAGTTTTGGCAGGGATAGGGGAGCTGTTTTTT.

This chain joins TRBV10-3 and TRBJ2-1, with D tentatively TRBD1 (6 bases). Looked up from germline, CDR1 is ENHRY and CDR2 is SYGVKD. This CDR3 is built from 15 residues. Trimming left V 4 bases short and J 2 bases short, with 12 bases between. In DNA form, the CDR3 reads TGTGCCATCAGTGGTTCCGGGACAACCTACAATGAGCAGTTCTTC. Translating gives CAISGSGTTYNEQFF.

The J gene is TRBJ1-2, the V gene TRBV3-1 (or the pseudogene TRBV3-2), with 11 nucleotides matching TRBD1. The ends lost 1 base at V and 4 bases at J; junction bases unmatched: 5. The CDR3 runs to 16 residues. Germline V CDR1 and CDR2: LGHDT, YNNKEL (reference sequence). The CDR3: CASSQGVGQGAYGYTF. The CDR3 nucleotides read TGTGCCAGCAGCCAAGGGGTTGGACAGGGGGCCTATGGCTACACCTTC.

The chain joins TRBV7-9 to TRBJ1-1; 9 nucleotides agree with TRBD1. The CDR3 is 15 amino acids. The germline gives CDR1 SEHNR, CDR2 FQNEAQ (reference sequence). After removal of 5 bases from V and 3 bases from J, the junction contained 7 bases not matched to a gene. CDR3 sequence reads: CASSLQTGGHTEAFF. The CDR3 coding sequence is TGTGCCAGCAGCCTCCAGACAGGGGGACACACTGAAGCTTTCTTT.

The J gene is TRBJ2-5, the V gene TRBV7-6, with D perhaps matching TRBD1 (5 bases). V was cut by 7 bases and J by 3 bases, with 30 bases left in between. Germline loops: CDR1 SGHVS, CDR2 FNYEAQ. The CDR3 covers 19 residues. The CDR3 sequence is CASKLRGVQDTYRKETQYF. The CDR3 DNA follows: TGTGCCAGCAAGCTTAGGGGTGTACAGGACACTTACCGGAAAGAGACCCAGTACTTC. The variable domain in full, completed from reference TRBV7-6 and TRBJ2-5, reads GAGVSQSPRYKVTKRGQDVALRCDPISGHVSLYWYRQALGQGPEFLTYFNYEAQQDKSGLPNDRFSAERPEGSISTLTIQRTEQRDSAMYRCASKLRGVQDTYRKETQYFGPGTRLLVL.

The chain joins TRBV6-1 to TRBJ2-7, with 7 bases identical to TRBD2. V was pared by 5 bases and J by 7 bases, with 2 bases of the junction left unmatched. Germline CDR1 and CDR2: MNHNS and SASEGT. The CDR3 sequence is 11 residues long. The CDR3 bases are TGTGCCAGCAGTTCCGGGAGGGAGCAGTACTTC. Its translation is CASSSGREQYF.

The rearrangement joins TRBV14 to TRBJ1-1, with D possibly being TRBD1 (5 bases). This CDR3 spans 13 amino acids. Between the trimmed V and J ends, which lost 5 bases and 6 bases, there was a span of 13 bases. The V gene's germline CDR1 is SGHDN and CDR2 FVKESK. CDR3 sequence: CASSKQVQAEAFF. CDR3 in DNA: TGTGCCAGCAGCAAACAGGTACAAGCTGAAGCTTTCTTT.

The V call is TRBV5-4, the J call TRBJ2-5, with TRBD2 identical over 8 bases. This CDR3 spans 16 amino acids. The V gene end was trimmed by 4 bases and the J gene end by 2 bases; junction bases not matched to a gene: 10. Germline assignment: CDR1 SGHNT and CDR2 YYREEE (reference sequence). CDR3 amino acids: CASSAGRGGFQETQYF. CDR3 in DNA: TGTGCCAGCAGCGCTGGCCGGGGGGGATTTCAAGAGACCCAGTACTTC. Variable domain in full (rest from reference TRBV5-4 and TRBJ2-5): ETGVTQSPTHLIKTRGQQVTLRCSSQSGHNTVSWYQQALGQGPQFIFQYYREEENGRGNFPPRFSGLQFPNYSSELNVNALELDDSALYLCASSAGRGGFQETQYFGPGTRLLVL.

CDR3 coding DNA: TGCAGTGCTAAGTTCCCCGGCACCATATATTTT. Its translation: CSAKFPGTIYF. V usage is TRBV20-1 and J usage is TRBJ1-3, with unresolved D. CDR3 length: 11 amino acids. CDR1 and CDR2 (germline): DFQATT, SNEGSKA (reference sequence). The V end was cut by 4 bases, the J end by 9 bases, with 10 bases between.

This rearrangement joins TRBV3-1 (or the pseudogene TRBV3-2) to TRBJ2-5; D is perhaps TRBD2 (6 bases). V was shortened by 5 bases and J by 9 bases, with 19 bases between the two germline ends. The CDR3 runs to 14 residues. CDR1 is LGHDT and CDR2 is YNNKEL in the germline V gene (reference sequence). CDR3 in DNA: TGTGCCAGCAGCGGGAGGACAAACGGGAAGGCCCAGTACTTC. Encoded protein: CASSGRTNGKAQYF.

The rearrangement joins TRBV2 to TRBJ1-6, with 7 bases fitting TRBD1. The V gene's germline CDR1 is SNHLY and CDR2 FYNNEI. V lost 5 bases and J lost 7; bases outside the gene matches: 2. CDR3 length: 13 amino acids. CDR3 protein: CASSTTGNSPLHF. CDR3 coding DNA: TGTGCCAGCAGTACGACAGGGAATTCACCCCTCCACTTT.

This clone appeared once. The sample has other DNA sequences that encode this CDR3 too. The rearrangement uses TRBV5-1 and TRBJ2-1, with 12 bases fitting TRBD2. CDR1 is SGHRS, CDR2 YFSETQ, per germline. V dropped 0 bases and J dropped 7; count of bases not matched to a gene: 5. This CDR3 spans 16 amino acids. The CDR3: CASSLGLAGGRNEQFF. The DNA of the CDR3 is TGCGCCAGCAGCTTGGGTCTAGCGGGGGGGCGGAATGAGCAGTTCTTC.